Each of the 6 T cell receptor beta chains below was sequenced from the same sample in a study of low-dose radiotherapy and immunotherapy resistance in tumors. Described time point: before trial treatment. Primers targeting TRAV and TRBV primed first-strand cDNA, covering alpha and beta chains. Over about 19 PCR cycles, TCRs were amplified from a constant-region primer and V-primer adapter. MiXCR was run by TCRdb on the reads, yielding one entry per CDR3 protein. The sample lists under 90,000 distinct CDR3 sequences, over 15% occurring once. Sequences were derived from PBMCs, sampled before treatment. These receptors all come from a male donor with prostate cancer.

In this sample, this clonotype turned up a few times. The V gene is TRBV5-4, the J gene TRBJ2-3, with 7 bases lining up with TRBD2. Per the germline V gene, CDR1 is SGHNT and CDR2 is YYREEE (reference sequence). The CDR3 has 14 amino acids. After removal of 2 bases from V and 4 bases from J, the junction contained 4 bases not matched to a gene. CDR3 amino acids: CASSFRGEADTQYF. In DNA form, the CDR3 reads TGTGCCAGCAGCTTCCGGGGGGAGGCAGATACGCAGTATTTT. The whole variable domain, filled in from reference TRBV5-4 and TRBJ2-3, reads ETGVTQSPTHLIKTRGQQVTLRCSSQSGHNTVSWYQQALGQGPQFIFQYYREEENGRGNFPPRFSGLQFPNYSSELNVNALELDDSALYLCASSFRGEADTQYFGPGTRLTVL.

V and J are TRBV11-2 and TRBJ2-1; D tentatively reads TRBD1 or TRBD2 (5 bases each). The germline V gene has CDR1 SGHAT and CDR2 FQNNGV. The length of the CDR3 is 15 residues. Trimming cost V 4 bases and J 14 bases, with 24 bases left between them. The CDR3: CASSSAWQGEPGEFF. The CDR3 nucleotides read TGTGCCAGCAGCTCGGCGTGGCAGGGCGAACCCGGGGAGTTCTTC.

This clonotype was counted ten times or more. The genes are TRBV4-1 and TRBJ2-4; maybe TRBD1 (5 bases). CDR3 length: 15 amino acids. Trimming shortened V by 1 base and J by 3 bases, and 10 bases separated the two germline ends. The germline gives CDR1 MGHRA, CDR2 YSYEKL. The CDR3: CASSQGQFGKNIQYF. CDR3 nucleotides: TGCGCCAGCAGCCAAGGACAGTTCGGCAAAAACATTCAGTACTTC.

This clonotype was counted a few times. V gene TRBV18 combines with J gene TRBJ1-4; no firm D call. Germline V CDR1 and CDR2: KGHSH, LQKENI. Between the trimmed V and J ends, which lost 0 bases and 11 bases, there was a span of 10 bases. CDR3 length: 13 amino acids. For the CDR3, the DNA is TGTGCCAGCTCACCACCGTCGGAGCAGAAACTGTTTTTT. It is translated as CASSPPSEQKLFF.

This chain uses TRBV20-1 with TRBJ1-3; TRBD1 is a possible D gene (5 bases). The CDR3 runs to 17 residues. Germline lookup yields CDR1 DFQATT and CDR2 SNEGSKA (reference sequence). V lost 1 base and J 8 bases, leaving 24 bases between the germline ends. CDR3: CSARGSTPGLGVDTIYF. The CDR3 nucleotides read TGCAGTGCTAGAGGGTCTACCCCCGGGTTAGGGGTGGACACCATATATTTT.

This clonotype was observed many times. J is TRBJ2-5 and V is TRBV10-3; D remains ambiguous. Per the germline V gene, CDR1 is ENHRY and CDR2 is SYGVKD. The CDR3 is made up of 11 amino acids. Trimming took off 3 bases at V and 5 bases at J, with 4 bases between the two ends. CDR3 loop: CAISDMETQYF. As DNA, the CDR3 is TGTGCCATCAGTGACATGGAGACCCAGTACTTC.